This T cell receptor (beta chain) was observed in a study of T cell responses to AZD1222 COVID-19 vaccine. The CDR3 covers 14 residues. Germline CDR1 and CDR2: MNHEY and SMNVEV (reference sequence). J lost 5 bases, V lost 7 bases, and 6 bases had no gene match. Assay used: immunoSEQ multiplex PCR; TCRdb lists only in-frame clones, some missing. The table records 180,000 or so clones, 88% of them present only once. Study conclusions and caveats: The donor group comprised mostly white British people and more females; the analysis possibly underestimated clonal diversity. Seropositive status at baseline applied to only a handful of AZD1222 recipients.

Comments on this clone: What it recognizes is unknown.

The sample was peripheral blood, taken on day 0 of AZD1222 vaccination. This sequence was found in an adult in good health. The V gene is TRBV27, the J gene TRBJ2-5, with 11 bases that match TRBD2. CDR3 DNA: TGTGCCAGCAAACCAACTAGCGGGGGCGAGACCCAGTACTTC. Its protein is CASKPTSGGETQYF.